The 11 T cell receptor beta chains below come from one sample, sequenced in a study of cytomegalovirus exposure and HLA in healthy donors. Amplification used 60 Vbeta primers and 13 Jbeta primers. Libraries were prepared by immunoSEQ multiplex PCR; TCRdb keeps only in-frame clonotypes and omits some of them. In all, the sample yields tens of thousands of clones. Sequenced: PBMCs. These receptors all stem from a middle-aged man in good health and CMV-seronegative.

The rearrangement uses TRBV30 and TRBJ1-5; D remains ambiguous. The CDR3 is 13 amino acids. The germline CDR1 and CDR2 sequences are GTSNPN and SVGIG (reference sequence). With 0 bases removed from V and 2 bases from J, the gap between germline ends came to 5 bases. The CDR3 nucleotides are TGTGCCTGGAGTGTACCGGGCAATCAGCCCCAGCATTTT. Residues: CAWSVPGNQPQHF.

The chain links TRBV5-1 to TRBJ2-1; the D gene is possibly TRBD2 (7 bases). The ends were cut back, 0 bases at V and 9 bases at J, with 19 bases in the middle. The CDR3 is 16 residues long. Germline CDR1 and CDR2: SGHRS and YFSETQ. As DNA, the CDR3 is TGCGCCAGCAGCTTGGGTGGGGGGGCCGATAGTCGTGAGCAGTTCTTC. Residues: CASSLGGGADSREQFF.

This sequence joins TRBV7-3 and TRBJ2-1, with D maybe TRBD2 (6 bases). CDR3 length: 14 amino acids. Germline CDR1 is SGHTA and CDR2 is FQGTGA. V was clipped by 5 bases and J by 5 bases, with 13 bases between them. CDR3 DNA: TGTGCCAGCAGCCTCGGGACTTCTAACAATGAGCAGTTCTTC. Protein sequence: CASSLGTSNNEQFF.

The chain joins TRBV7-2 to TRBJ2-3, with 7 bases matching TRBD1. The germline CDR1 and CDR2 sequences are SGHTA and FQGNSA. The CDR3 has 15 residues. Trimming cost V 2 bases and J 1 base; bases outside gene matches: 3. CDR3 DNA sequence: TGTGCCAGCAGCTTAAGGGGGCTCGGCACAGATACGCAGTATTTT. It translates to CASSLRGLGTDTQYF.

V gene TRBV7-3 combines with J gene TRBJ2-3; 12 bases fit TRBD2. The CDR3 spans 15 residues. CDR1 is SGHTA, CDR2 FQGTGA, per germline. Losses at the gene ends were 5 bases for V and 2 bases for J; bases not matched to a gene: 2. The CDR3 here is CASSTSGGTTDTQYF. The CDR3 nucleotides are TGTGCCAGCAGCACTAGCGGGGGGACCACAGATACGCAGTATTTT.

V and J are TRBV14 and TRBJ1-6, with D possibly matching TRBD1 (6 bases). Germline V gene lookup returns CDR1 SGHDN and CDR2 FVKESK. The CDR3 extends over 15 amino acids. V gave up 5 bases and J gave up 9 bases, with 17 bases separating them. The CDR3 is CASSSEQGSLSPLHF. The DNA for the CDR3 is TGTGCCAGCAGCTCCGAACAGGGCAGCCTTTCACCCCTCCACTTT.

This chain uses TRBV9 with TRBJ2-7; 8 nucleotides align to TRBD1. The CDR3 contains 13 residues. Germline CDR1 is SGDLS and CDR2 is YYNGEE. V shed 4 bases, J shed 5 bases, and the junction held 5 bases outside the gene matches. The CDR3: CASSPRTGNEQYF. DNA for the CDR3: TGTGCCAGCAGCCCCCGGACAGGGAACGAGCAGTACTTC.

This chain uses TRBV6-1 with TRBJ1-5, with 7 bases aligning to TRBD1. CDR1 MNHNS and CDR2 SASEGT come from the germline V gene. The CDR3 runs 15 residues. V shed 2 bases and J 10 bases; nucleotides not matched to a gene: 11. The CDR3 DNA reads as TGTGCCAGCAGTGAAACAGGGGTGGGAGCGCGACCCCAGCATTTT. Translating gives CASSETGVGARPQHF.

The chain employs TRBV6-5 and TRBJ1-1; no definite D call. Trimming left V 5 bases short and J 2 bases short, with 9 bases between. This CDR3 region has 13 residues. Per the germline V gene, CDR1 is MNHEY and CDR2 is SVGAGI. CDR3 amino acids: CASSPSTNTEAFF. The CDR3 nucleotides read TGTGCCAGCAGTCCTTCGACAAACACTGAAGCTTTCTTT.

V gene TRBV28 combines with J gene TRBJ2-7; D is uncertain. Germline V gene sequence: CDR1 MDHEN, CDR2 SYDVKM. V shed 6 bases and J shed 7 bases, with 16 bases lying between them. The length of the CDR3 is 13 residues. The CDR3 nucleotides read TGTGCCAGCAGCAACAACTACCCTGGGGAGCAGTACTTC. Translating gives CASSNNYPGEQYF.

The chain recombines TRBV19 with TRBJ2-1; 7 bases match TRBD2. J was trimmed by 2 bases and V by 7 bases; bases with no gene match: 5. Per germline, CDR1 LNHDA and CDR2 SQIVND (reference sequence). The CDR3 spans 14 residues. The CDR3 DNA follows: TGTGCCAGTAATAGCGGGTACACCTACAATGAGCAGTTCTTC. This encodes CASNSGYTYNEQFF.